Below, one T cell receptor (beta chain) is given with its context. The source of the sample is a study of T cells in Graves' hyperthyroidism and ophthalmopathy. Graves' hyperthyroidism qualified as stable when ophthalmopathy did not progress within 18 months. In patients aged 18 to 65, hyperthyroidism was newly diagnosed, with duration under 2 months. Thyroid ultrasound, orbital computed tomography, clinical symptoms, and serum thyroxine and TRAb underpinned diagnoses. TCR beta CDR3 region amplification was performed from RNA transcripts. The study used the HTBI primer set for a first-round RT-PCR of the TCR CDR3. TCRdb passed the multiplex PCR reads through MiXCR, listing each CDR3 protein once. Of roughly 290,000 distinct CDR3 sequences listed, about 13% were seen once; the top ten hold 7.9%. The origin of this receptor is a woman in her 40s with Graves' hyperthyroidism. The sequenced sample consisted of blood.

The CDR3 here is CASRGGGVEERNEQFF. The CDR3 bases are TGTGCCAGCCGAGGTGGAGGGGTCGAAGAACGCAATGAGCAGTTCTTC. V is TRBV6-1 and J is TRBJ2-1; tentative D call: TRBD2 (6 bases). This CDR3 has 16 residues. The V gene's germline CDR1 is MNHNS and CDR2 SASEGT. Trimming stripped 8 bases from V and 6 bases from J, with 23 bases between.